A selection of T cell receptor beta chains follows, all from one sample in a study of cytomegalovirus exposure and HLA in healthy donors. The data were produced by immunoSEQ multiplex PCR, yet TCRdb's version contains in-frame clones alone and is incomplete. The sample includes around 53,000 clones. Sample: PBMCs. These receptors were collected from a man younger than 35 in good health and CMV-seropositive. Both conserved end residues are part of each CDR3. Each record gives: J gene, D gene, V gene, CDR3 DNA, CDR3 protein. The D gene is left open where the match is weak.

j_call: TRBJ1-5
d_call: TRBD1
v_call: TRBV6-1
cdr3_nt: TGTGCCAGCAGTGAAGGGATGACAGGGGGTCAGCCCCAGCATTTT
cdr3_aa: CASSEGMTGGQPQHF

j_call: TRBJ2-1
d_call: TRBD2
v_call: TRBV27
cdr3_nt: TGTGCCAGCAGTTTAGCGGGAGGCCACTACAATGAGCAGTTCTTC
cdr3_aa: CASSLAGGHYNEQFF

j_call: TRBJ2-5
d_call: -
v_call: TRBV7-2
cdr3_nt: TGTGCCAGCAGCTTAGGAGTACAAGAGACCCAGTACTTC
cdr3_aa: CASSLGVQETQYF

j_call: TRBJ1-2
d_call: -
v_call: TRBV7-9
cdr3_nt: TGTGCCAGCAGCCCTAATCCTGGCTATGGCTACACCTTC
cdr3_aa: CASSPNPGYGYTF

j_call: TRBJ1-3
d_call: TRBD1
v_call: TRBV5-1
cdr3_nt: TGCGCCAGCAGCTTCGACGGGACAGGGGTAGTGAACACCATATATTTT
cdr3_aa: CASSFDGTGVVNTIYF

j_call: TRBJ2-2
d_call: TRBD1
v_call: TRBV15
cdr3_nt: TGTGCCACCGGCAGAGATGGGACAGGGGTTGGCGGGGAGCTGTTTTTT
cdr3_aa: CATGRDGTGVGGELFF

j_call: TRBJ2-6
d_call: TRBD2
v_call: TRBV7-9
cdr3_nt: TGTGCCGGGGGGGACTCTGGGGCCAACGTCCTGACTTTC
cdr3_aa: CAGGDSGANVLTF

j_call: TRBJ1-5
d_call: TRBD1
v_call: TRBV18
cdr3_nt: TGTGCCAGCTCACCGAACGACAGGGTAATTCGTCAGCCCCAGCATTTT
cdr3_aa: CASSPNDRVIRQPQHF

j_call: TRBJ2-2
d_call: TRBD1
v_call: TRBV5-4
cdr3_nt: TGTGCCAGCAGCTTGCGGACAGGGAGGACCGGGGAGCTGTTTTTT
cdr3_aa: CASSLRTGRTGELFF

j_call: TRBJ2-7
d_call: -
v_call: TRBV5-8
cdr3_nt: TGTGCCAGCAGCTCGGGGACTGCGGCAGACCACCCCTACGAGCAGTACTTC
cdr3_aa: CASSSGTAADHPYEQYF

j_call: TRBJ2-5
d_call: TRBD2
v_call: TRBV6-6
cdr3_nt: TGTGCCAGCAGTTACACAACTAGCGTTCTCGAGACCCAGTACTTC
cdr3_aa: CASSYTTSVLETQYF

j_call: TRBJ2-7
d_call: TRBD2
v_call: TRBV11-3
cdr3_nt: TGCGCCAGCAGCTTAATAGCGGGGGGCGCCTACGAGCAGTACTTC
cdr3_aa: CASSLIAGGAYEQYF

j_call: TRBJ1-1
d_call: -
v_call: TRBV7-6
cdr3_nt: TGTGCCAGCAGCTCTCGACGGACTCATACTTCGAACACTGAAGCTTTCTTT
cdr3_aa: CASSSRRTHTSNTEAFF

j_call: TRBJ2-1
d_call: TRBD1
v_call: TRBV12-5
cdr3_nt: TGTGCTAGTGCCCCGGGACAGGCCTACAATGAGCAGTTCTTC
cdr3_aa: CASAPGQAYNEQFF

j_call: TRBJ1-1
d_call: TRBD1
v_call: TRBV18
cdr3_nt: TGTGCCAGCTCACCGCTCCCGGGACAGGCCGCGGAGACTGAAGCTTTCTTT
cdr3_aa: CASSPLPGQAAETEAFF

j_call: TRBJ2-2
d_call: -
v_call: TRBV4-2
cdr3_nt: TGTGCCAGCAGCCAAGACGGGACGAACACCGGGGAGCTGTTTTTT
cdr3_aa: CASSQDGTNTGELFF

j_call: TRBJ1-2
d_call: TRBD1
v_call: TRBV9
cdr3_nt: TGTGCCAGCAGCTCCGCCAGACAGGGGGCGAGTGGCTACACCTTC
cdr3_aa: CASSSARQGASGYTF

j_call: TRBJ2-1
d_call: TRBD1
v_call: TRBV9
cdr3_nt: TGTGCCAGCAGCGCTAACACGCACAGGGGGGATATCAATGAGCAGCTCTTC
cdr3_aa: CASSANTHRGDINEQLF

j_call: TRBJ2-7
d_call: -
v_call: TRBV6-1
cdr3_nt: TGTGCCAGCATCCTAGACTGGAGCTCCTACGAGCAGTACTTC
cdr3_aa: CASILDWSSYEQYF

j_call: TRBJ2-7
d_call: TRBD2
v_call: TRBV6-1
cdr3_nt: TGTGCCAGCAGGGTCGAGCGGGAGGGCCTCTACGAGCAGTACTTC
cdr3_aa: CASRVEREGLYEQYF

j_call: TRBJ2-1
d_call: -
v_call: TRBV27
cdr3_nt: TGTGCCAGCAGTTTACGCTTGGAGGGCCCCTACAATGAGCAGTTCTTC
cdr3_aa: CASSLRLEGPYNEQFF

j_call: TRBJ1-4
d_call: TRBD1
v_call: TRBV7-6
cdr3_nt: TGTGCCAGCAGCCGACGACAGGGGGCGGCTAATGAAAAACTGTTTTTT
cdr3_aa: CASSRRQGAANEKLFF

j_call: TRBJ1-2
d_call: TRBD1
v_call: TRBV9
cdr3_nt: TGTGCCAGCAGCGTAGGCTCAGGGGGCGGCTATGGCTACACCTTC
cdr3_aa: CASSVGSGGGYGYTF

j_call: TRBJ2-2
d_call: -
v_call: TRBV19
cdr3_nt: TGTGCCAGTATAGAGCGAACGAACACCGGGGAGCTGTTTTTT
cdr3_aa: CASIERTNTGELFF

j_call: TRBJ2-2
d_call: TRBD1
v_call: TRBV7-7
cdr3_nt: TGTGCTAGCAGCCCCCCCGGGACAGGGTTCGGGGAGCTGTTTTTT
cdr3_aa: CASSPPGTGFGELFF

j_call: TRBJ1-1
d_call: TRBD1
v_call: TRBV5-1
cdr3_nt: TGCGCCAGCAGCCAACAGGGGGCCCACACTGAAGCTTTCTTT
cdr3_aa: CASSQQGAHTEAFF

j_call: TRBJ1-5
d_call: TRBD1
v_call: TRBV27
cdr3_nt: TGTGCCAGCAGAGACAGGGCTAGCAATCAGCCCCAGCATTTT
cdr3_aa: CASRDRASNQPQHF

j_call: TRBJ2-7
d_call: TRBD2
v_call: TRBV4-1
cdr3_nt: TGCGCCAGCAGCCCGACTAGCGGGTTATACGAGCAGTACTTC
cdr3_aa: CASSPTSGLYEQYF

j_call: TRBJ2-7
d_call: TRBD2
v_call: TRBV11-1
cdr3_nt: TGTGCCAGCAGCTTAGGGCTAGCGGGACCCTTTTACGAGCAGTACTTC
cdr3_aa: CASSLGLAGPFYEQYF

j_call: TRBJ2-5
d_call: -
v_call: TRBV30
cdr3_nt: TGTGCCTGGAGTGTACCCCCCGGGATGGAGTACTTC
cdr3_aa: CAWSVPPGMEYF

j_call: TRBJ1-3
d_call: TRBD1
v_call: TRBV19
cdr3_nt: TGTGCCAGTAGTCAGGGGGTGACTGGAAACACCATATATTTT
cdr3_aa: CASSQGVTGNTIYF

j_call: TRBJ1-5
d_call: -
v_call: TRBV19
cdr3_nt: TGTGCCAGTAGTATCGACGGGAGCAATCAGCCCCAGCATTTT
cdr3_aa: CASSIDGSNQPQHF

j_call: TRBJ2-2
d_call: -
v_call: TRBV10-1
cdr3_nt: TGCGCCAGCAGTGTAGGCGGGAACACCGGGGAGCTGTTTTTT
cdr3_aa: CASSVGGNTGELFF

j_call: TRBJ2-7
d_call: -
v_call: TRBV28
cdr3_nt: TGTGCCAGCAGATCCCCGGGGGAGCACGAGCAGTACTTC
cdr3_aa: CASRSPGEHEQYF

j_call: TRBJ2-7
d_call: -
v_call: TRBV23-1
cdr3_nt: TGCGCCAGCAGTCCAGGGACACGAGAGCAGTACTTC
cdr3_aa: CASSPGTREQYF

j_call: TRBJ2-1
d_call: TRBD2
v_call: TRBV9
cdr3_nt: TGTGCCAGCAGCGTATCCGGGACTAGCCTAAACAATGAGCAGTTCTTC
cdr3_aa: CASSVSGTSLNNEQFF

j_call: TRBJ2-1
d_call: TRBD1
v_call: TRBV5-1
cdr3_nt: TGCGCCAGCAGCTCAGGGGGCGAGCAGTTCTTC
cdr3_aa: CASSSGGEQFF

j_call: TRBJ2-7
d_call: TRBD1
v_call: TRBV2
cdr3_nt: TGTGCCAGCACACCCCCGGAAGGACAGGTAATAGGCTACGAGCAGTACTTC
cdr3_aa: CASTPPEGQVIGYEQYF